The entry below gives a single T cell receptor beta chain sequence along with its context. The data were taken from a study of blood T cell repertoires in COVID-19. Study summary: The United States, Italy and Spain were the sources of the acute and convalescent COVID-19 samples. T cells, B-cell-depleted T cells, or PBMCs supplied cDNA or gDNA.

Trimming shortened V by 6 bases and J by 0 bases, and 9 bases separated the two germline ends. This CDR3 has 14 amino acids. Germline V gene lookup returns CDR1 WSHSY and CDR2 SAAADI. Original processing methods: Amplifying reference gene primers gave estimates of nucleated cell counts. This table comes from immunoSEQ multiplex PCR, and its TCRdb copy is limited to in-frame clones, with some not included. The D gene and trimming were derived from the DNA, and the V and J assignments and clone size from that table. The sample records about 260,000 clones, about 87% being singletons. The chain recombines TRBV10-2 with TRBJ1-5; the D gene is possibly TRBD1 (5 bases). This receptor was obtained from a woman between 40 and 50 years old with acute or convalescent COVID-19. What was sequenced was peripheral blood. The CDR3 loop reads CASSTGDSNQPQHF. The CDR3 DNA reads TGCGCCAGCAGCACAGGCGATAGCAATCAGCCCCAGCATTTT.